The next 11 T cell receptor beta chains were all read from a single sample in a study of blood T cell repertoires in COVID-19. Profiled with immunoSEQ multiplex PCR; TCRdb holds only in-frame clones, not every one. The repertoire includes approximately 200,000 clones, around 90% of them detected once, and 9% to 12% sits in the top ten. The sequenced material came from PBMCs or T cells enriched from blood (not recorded which). The receptors were gathered from a man aged 18 to 30 with acute COVID-19.

CDR3 DNA sequence: TGTGCCAGCAGCGCTAGGCAATGGGGGCCCTCTGGAAACACCATATATTTT. It is translated as CASSARQWGPSGNTIYF. The chain combines TRBV14 with TRBJ1-3, with TRBD1 as a possible D gene (6 bases). The CDR3 sequence is 17 residues long. With 5 bases removed from V and 0 bases from J, the gap between germline ends came to 17 bases. Germline-derived CDR1 and CDR2 are SGHDN and FVKESK.

The rearrangement joins TRBV11-2 to TRBJ1-3; D not certain. Trimming took off 5 bases at V and 4 bases at J, with 6 bases between the two ends. There are 12 residues in the CDR3. Germline assignment: CDR1 SGHAT and CDR2 FQNNGV. CDR3 nucleotides: TGTGCCAGCAGCGTCGGGGGAAACACCATATATTTT. This encodes CASSVGGNTIYF.

The chain uses TRBV4-1 and TRBJ1-4, with 8 bases lining up with TRBD1. V shed 4 bases and J 7 bases; nucleotides not matched to a gene: 14. Germline V gene data show CDR1 as MGHRA and CDR2 as YSYEKL. This CDR3 comprises 17 residues. CDR3 in amino acids: CASSPSRARGRREKLFF. In DNA form, the CDR3 reads TGCGCCAGCAGCCCCTCGCGGGCCAGGGGGCGCCGTGAAAAACTGTTTTTT.

The chain recombines TRBV11-2 with TRBJ1-2, with 7 positions matching TRBD1. This CDR3 has 15 residues. Germline trimming cut 5 bases from V and 5 bases from J; bases unmatched to any gene: 11. Germline V gene sequence: CDR1 SGHAT, CDR2 FQNNGV. CDR3 nucleotide sequence: TGTGCCAGCAGCGGGGACAGTCCTAACGGGTATGGCTACACCTTC. This sequence encodes CASSGDSPNGYGYTF.

The chain recombines TRBV19 with TRBJ2-3; D might be TRBD1 (6 bases). CDR1 and CDR2 (germline): LNHDA, SQIVND (reference sequence). V lost 5 bases to trimming and J lost 4 bases, with 22 bases between them. The CDR3 consists of 17 residues. For the CDR3, the DNA is TGTGCCAGTAGTCTCAACCGGGACACGAAAGGGTCAGATACGCAGTATTTT. It translates to CASSLNRDTKGSDTQYF.

This CDR3 reads CSVATEPNYGYTF. CDR3 sequence (DNA): TGCAGCGTTGCAACAGAGCCTAACTATGGCTACACCTTC. V is TRBV29-1 and J is TRBJ1-2; D gene uncertain. V was clipped by 4 bases and J by 0 bases, with 9 bases between them. The germline V gene has CDR1 SQVTM and CDR2 ANQGSEA. The CDR3 length is 13 residues.

J is TRBJ2-1 and V is TRBV5-4; tentatively, D is TRBD2 (5 bases). This CDR3 has 17 amino acids. Trimming removed 4 bases from V and 0 bases from J, with 17 bases in between. Germline V gives CDR1 SGHNT, CDR2 YYREEE (reference sequence). The CDR3 is CASSPHLDSSSYNEQFF. CDR3 sequence (DNA): TGTGCCAGCAGCCCCCATCTGGACTCGAGCTCCTACAATGAGCAGTTCTTC.

The rearrangement joins TRBV19 to TRBJ1-4; D is ambiguous. With 5 bases removed from V and 2 bases from J, the gap between germline ends came to 6 bases. The CDR3 consists of 13 residues. Germline CDR1 LNHDA, CDR2 SQIVND (reference sequence). CDR3 DNA sequence: TGTGCCAGTAGTGTCGGGACTAATGAAAAACTGTTTTTT. It translates to CASSVGTNEKLFF.

The chain employs TRBV19 and TRBJ2-7; 11 bases align to TRBD2. Unmatched junction bases numbered 3, after V lost 3 bases and J lost 2 bases. This CDR3 region has 15 residues. Per the germline V gene, CDR1 is LNHDA and CDR2 is SQIVND (reference sequence). The CDR3 DNA reads as TGTGCCAGTAGTATCCAACTAGCGGGGGCCTACGAGCAGTACTTC. Translated: CASSIQLAGAYEQYF.

A single count supports this clone. The chain recombines TRBV27 with TRBJ1-5; D not resolved. The V end was cut by 3 bases, the J end by 2 bases, with 11 bases between. The CDR3 extends over 15 amino acids. Germline V gene lookup returns CDR1 MNHEY and CDR2 SMNVEV (reference sequence). The CDR3, as DNA: TGTGCCAGCAGTTTGTCTCCGTCGGGCAATCAGCCCCAGCATTTT. Amino acid sequence: CASSLSPSGNQPQHF.

This clone was observed a single time. This sequence joins TRBV4-3 and TRBJ2-5, with 7 bases fitting TRBD1. Losses at the gene ends were 1 base for V and 2 bases for J; bases not matched to a gene: 4. Germline V CDR1 and CDR2: LGHNA, YSLEER. The CDR3 loop spans 15 amino acids. The CDR3 here is CASSQGSRGQETQYF. The CDR3 DNA reads TGCGCCAGCAGCCAAGGGAGCAGGGGGCAAGAGACCCAGTACTTC.